This paragraph reports one TCR beta chain. No antigen is known for it. No quality values exist for individual bases; no much larger clone is one base distant. The receptor library was made with the immunoSEQ multiplex PCR assay. TCRdb mirrors the immuneACCESS table, restricted to in-frame sequences. Some clones are absent from its copies; in checked studies, under half trace to an unresolved V gene, and the reason for the others is unknown. For this sample there are 65,000 to 80,000 clones; just over 90% appear just once. Around 0.22% of the sample belongs to the ten largest clones. The data derive from a study of T cell changes during pregnancy in multiple sclerosis (dated 2019 in TCRdb). For context, the study as a whole: In women with multiple sclerosis, the researchers looked at how the T cell repertoire shifted as pregnancy progressed.

This TCR was sampled from a female donor with multiple sclerosis, enrolled in a pregnancy study. Here the sequenced sample was CD4+ T cells from peripheral blood mononuclear cells, taken before pregnancy.

The DNA sequence reads TGTGCCTGGAGCCACCTAGTTAATGAAAAACTGTTTTTT. The resulting protein is CAWSHLVNEKLFF. The rearranged segments are TRBV30 and TRBJ1-4; the D gene lacks a confident call. Relative to germline, V is 3 bases shorter and J is 4 bases shorter, with 9 bases between their ends. The germline V gene (reference sequence) gives CDR1 as GTSNPN and CDR2 as SVGIG. From the cysteine up to the phenylalanine, the CDR3 has a length of 13 residues. The DNA shown is the 39-base CDR3, in frame from base 1.